This T cell receptor beta chain was obtained from a study of PD-1 blockade in classical Hodgkin lymphoma. The J segment lost 2 bases and the V segment lost 6 bases, leaving 3 bases of the junction unmatched. Germline loops: CDR1 SGHTA, CDR2 FQGTGA. The CDR3 is 15 residues long. Only in-frame clones appear in the TCRdb table, and some are missing; sequencing was by immunoSEQ multiplex PCR. This sample has 15,000 to 20,000 clones, with roughly 80% found just once. Relapses following autologous stem cell transplantation were seen in all patients, with brentuximab vedotin exposure varying. From thawed PBMCs, CD4+ T cells were purified using magnetic negative selection.

The sequence was obtained from a human donor with classical Hodgkin lymphoma. The rearrangement uses TRBV7-3 and TRBJ2-1; 11 bases are shared with TRBD2. The sequenced sample was CD4+ T cells from blood, obtained at baseline. The CDR3 DNA is TGTGCCAGCAGTTCGACTAGCGGGACCTACAATGAGCAGTTCTTC. It translates to CASSSTSGTYNEQFF.